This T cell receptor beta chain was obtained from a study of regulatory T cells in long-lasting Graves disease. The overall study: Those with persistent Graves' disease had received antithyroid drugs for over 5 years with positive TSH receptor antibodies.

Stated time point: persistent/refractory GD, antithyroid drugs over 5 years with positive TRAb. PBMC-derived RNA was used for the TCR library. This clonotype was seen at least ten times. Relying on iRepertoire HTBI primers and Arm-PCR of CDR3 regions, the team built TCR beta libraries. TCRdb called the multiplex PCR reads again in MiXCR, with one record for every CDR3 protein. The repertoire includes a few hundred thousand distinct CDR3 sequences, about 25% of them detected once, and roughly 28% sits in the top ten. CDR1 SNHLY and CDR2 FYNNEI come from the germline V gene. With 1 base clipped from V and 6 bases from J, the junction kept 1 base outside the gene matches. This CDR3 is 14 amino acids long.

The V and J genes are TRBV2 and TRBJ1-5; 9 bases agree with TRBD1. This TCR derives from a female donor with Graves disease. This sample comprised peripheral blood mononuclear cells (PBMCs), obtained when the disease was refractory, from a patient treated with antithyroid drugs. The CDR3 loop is CASSEDRGPQPQHF. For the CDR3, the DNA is TGTGCCAGCAGTGAAGACAGGGGGCCTCAGCCCCAGCATTTT. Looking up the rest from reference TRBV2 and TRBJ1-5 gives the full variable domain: EPEVTQTPSHQVTQMGQEVILRCVPISNHLYFYWYRQILGQKVEFLVSFYNNEISEKSEIFDDQFSVERPDGSNFTLKIRSTKLEDSAMYFCASSEDRGPQPQHFGDGTRLSIL.